This entry lists 16 T cell receptor beta chains sequenced from one sample in a study of T cell clonality in common variable immunodeficiency. Method: immunoSEQ multiplex PCR; TCRdb's copy keeps in-frame clones and lacks some. This repertoire holds approximately 81,000 clones, and none appear only once. Sequenced sample: peripheral blood mononuclear cells. The source is a person between 18 and 75 years old in good health.

In this sample, this clone turned up many times. From the germline J gene comes the end of the CDR3, since the read stops 3 residues before it. This chain links TRBV30 with TRBJ2-4; 7 bases align to TRBD1. Germline values: CDR1 GTSNPN, CDR2 SVGIG (reference sequence). With 4 bases clipped from V and 5 bases from J, the junction kept 5 bases outside the gene matches. The CDR3 runs to 13 residues. CDR3 region: CAWNPGQQNIQYF. The sequenced CDR3 bases are TGTGCCTGGAATCCGGGACAGCAAAACATT.

Ten or more counts support this clone. Sequencing ends 3 residues short of the CDR3 end; the germline J gene provides the rest. The chain couples TRBV19 to TRBJ2-1; 8 bases agree with TRBD1. This CDR3 contains 15 residues. Germline CDR1 LNHDA, CDR2 SQIVND (reference sequence). V dropped 7 bases and J dropped 6; count of bases not matched to a gene: 11. CDR3 sequence: CASTWGTGGGNEQFF. The part of the CDR3 DNA that was read is TGTGCCAGTACCTGGGGGACAGGTGGCGGCAATGAG.

This clone came up many times. Coverage ceases 3 residues before the CDR3 finishes, and the germline J gene fills in the end. The chain links TRBV5-1 to TRBJ2-3; 9 bases fit TRBD2. After removal of 0 bases from V and 2 bases from J, the junction contained 1 base not matched to a gene. The CDR3 totals 15 residues. Germline V gene data show CDR1 as SGHRS and CDR2 as YFSETQ. The part of the CDR3 DNA that was read is TGCGCCAGCAGCTTGGCTAGCGGGAACACAGATACG. Translating gives CASSLASGNTDT. The full CDR3 reads CASSLASGNTDTQYF.

The table lists this clone with many counts. The CDR3 is cut off 3 residues early in the read; its end comes from the germline J gene. The rearrangement uses TRBV20-1 and TRBJ2-7, with TRBD2 identical over 10 bases. The ends lost 3 bases at V and 2 bases at J; junction bases unmatched: 10. This CDR3 contains 16 residues. CDR1 and CDR2 (germline): DFQATT, SNEGSKA (reference sequence). The DNA read from the CDR3 is TGCAGTGCTAGGGTACTGGCTAGCGGGAGTGCCTACGAG. It is translated as CSARVLASGSAYE. The whole CDR3 is CSARVLASGSAYEQYF.

This clone was counted many times. With the read ending 3 residues before the CDR3 end, the germline J gene is used to fill in that end. The rearrangement links TRBV14 to TRBJ2-1, with D unresolved. The germline V and J ends were trimmed by 0 bases and 3 bases, with 9 bases remaining between them. The CDR3 sequence is 15 residues long. Germline V gene lookup returns CDR1 SGHDN and CDR2 FVKESK. This chain's CDR3 is CASSQERRLYNEQFF. CDR3 DNA (partial): TGTGCCAGCAGCCAAGAACGGCGGCTCTACAATGAG.

With respect to this clone: The read falls 3 residues short of the CDR3 end, and the missing part is taken from the germline J gene. The chain employs TRBV6-4 and TRBJ2-1; 10 bases agree with TRBD2. Trimming at V came to 2 bases and at J to 6 bases, leaving 4 bases not matched to a gene. The CDR3 contains 15 residues. CDR1 and CDR2 (germline): MRHNA, SNTAGT. The CDR3 spells CASSDGLAGVNEQFF. Incomplete CDR3 DNA: TGTGCCAGCAGTGACGGCCTAGCGGGAGTCAATGAG.

In this sample, this clone turned up many times. The read ends 3 residues before the CDR3 terminus; that terminus is restored from the germline J gene. The V gene is TRBV7-2, the J gene TRBJ1-1, with 10 nucleotides matching TRBD1. The CDR3 is made up of 13 amino acids. The germline gives CDR1 SGHTA, CDR2 FQGNSA. The covered CDR3 bases are TGTGCCAGCAGCTTAGAGACAGGGGGCCGG. Residues: CASSLETGGR. The CDR3 reads in full as CASSLETGGRAFF.

This clone was counted many times. The read finishes 3 residues shy of the CDR3 end, and the germline J gene is used to complete it. The chain has TRBV7-2 and TRBJ1-2, with D unresolved. V gave up 5 bases and J gave up 7 bases, with 11 bases separating them. The CDR3 spans 12 residues. The V gene's germline CDR1 is SGHTA and CDR2 FQGNSA. The DNA read from the CDR3 is TGTGCCAGCAGCCACCCGCGGCCTGGC. This sequence encodes CASSHPRPG. The full-length CDR3 reads as CASSHPRPGYTF.

This clone was observed a few times. The DNA ends 3 residues before the CDR3 does, and the rest of the CDR3 is filled in from the germline J gene. The chain carries TRBV20-1 and TRBJ2-3; 11 positions agree with TRBD2. Germline CDR1 and CDR2: DFQATT and SNEGSKA (reference sequence). The CDR3 contains 15 residues. The CDR3 here is CSARSVSGRVETQYF. The part of the CDR3 DNA that was read is TGCAGTGCTAGATCCGTTAGCGGGAGGGTGGAGACG.

There are many counts of this clone. The sequence runs out 3 residues before the end of the CDR3; the remainder is reconstructed from the germline J gene. The J gene is TRBJ2-3, the V gene TRBV7-8; the match to TRBD2 covers 7 bases. CDR3 size: 15 residues. From germline, CDR1 is SGHVS and CDR2 FQNEAQ. The trim removed 7 bases at V and 1 base at J, leaving 8 bases unmatched. The DNA read from the CDR3 is TGTGCCAGCATCCCTGGACTAGTACGCACAGATACG. This sequence encodes CASIPGLVRTDT. The entire CDR3 reads CASIPGLVRTDTQYF. Full variable domain (rest looked up from reference TRBV7-8 and TRBJ2-3): GAGVSQSPRYKVAKRGQDVALRCDPISGHVSLFWYQQALGQGPEFLTYFQNEAQLDKSGLPSDRFFAERPEGSVSTLKIQRTQQEDSAVYLCASIPGLVRTDTQYFGPGTRLTVL.

This clone was seen at least ten times. The read ends 3 residues before the CDR3 terminus; that terminus is restored from the germline J gene. The rearrangement links TRBV5-5 to TRBJ2-1; 8 bases are a match to TRBD1. V shed 4 bases and J 7 bases; nucleotides not matched to a gene: 10. CDR1 and CDR2 from the germline V gene are SGHKS and YYEKEE (reference sequence). This CDR3 region has 15 residues. The DNA read from the CDR3 is TGTGCCAGCAGCCCCGGACAGGGCGGATGGAATGAG. Encoded protein: CASSPGQGGWNE. The whole CDR3 is CASSPGQGGWNEQFF. Drawing the rest from reference TRBV5-5 and TRBJ2-1, the complete variable domain is DAGVTQSPTHLIKTRGQQVTLRCSPISGHKSVSWYQQVLGQGPQFIFQYYEKEERGRGNFPDRFSARQFPNYSSELNVNALLLGDSALYLCASSPGQGGWNEQFFGPGTRLTVL.

This clone was counted many times. The read ends 3 residues before the CDR3 terminus; that terminus is restored from the germline J gene. V gene TRBV5-1 combines with J gene TRBJ2-1, with D perhaps TRBD2 (6 bases). The CDR3 covers 15 residues. Germline loops: CDR1 SGHRS, CDR2 YFSETQ. The germline V and J ends were trimmed by 1 base and 5 bases, with 13 bases remaining between them. The sequenced CDR3 bases are TGCGCCAGCAGCTTGAGTCTAGCGAGACACAATGAG. Protein: CASSLSLARHNE. The CDR3 in its entirety is CASSLSLARHNEQFF.

This clone was found many times. The CDR3 is cut off 3 residues early in the read; its end comes from the germline J gene. This rearrangement joins TRBV20-1 to TRBJ2-2; TRBD2 might be the D (6 bases). The CDR3 loop spans 15 amino acids. Per the germline V gene, CDR1 is DFQATT and CDR2 is SNEGSKA (reference sequence). Trimming took 1 base from V and 2 from J, leaving 11 bases between them. The sequenced CDR3 bases are TGCAGTGCTAGAGGGGCGGGGCCCAACACCGGGGAG. Residues: CSARGAGPNTGE. The full CDR3 sequence reads CSARGAGPNTGELFF.

This clone was observed at least ten times. The CDR3 goes on 3 residues after the read ends, and that part is filled in from the germline J gene. The chain employs TRBV19 and TRBJ2-3; 8 nucleotides align to TRBD1. V lost 6 bases to trimming and J lost 1 base; unmatched junction nucleotides: 9. This CDR3 comprises 16 residues. Germline CDR1 LNHDA, CDR2 SQIVND (reference sequence). The covered CDR3 bases are TGTGCCAGTAGCTGGACAGGGACTTCCGGCACAGATACG. It specifies CASSWTGTSGTDT. The full CDR3 protein reads CASSWTGTSGTDTQYF.

This clone was recorded at least ten times. The CDR3 goes on 3 residues after the read ends, and that part is filled in from the germline J gene. The V and J genes are TRBV23-1 and TRBJ2-7, with 7 bases identical to TRBD1. TRBV23-1 carries the ORF label, with uncertain function. The V and J ends lost 4 bases and 4 bases, in that order; junction bases with no gene match: 19. The CDR3 spans 18 residues. The sequenced part of the CDR3 DNA is TGCGCCAGCAGTCGACCTCACAGGGACAGTTCGACTCTTTACGAG. Its protein product is CASSRPHRDSSTLYE. The whole CDR3 protein reads CASSRPHRDSSTLYEQYF.

This clone showed up many times. The read stops 3 residues short of the end of the CDR3; the missing end is completed from the germline J gene. This chain uses TRBV9 with TRBJ2-3; D is uncertain. This CDR3 has 15 residues. Deletions cut 1 base from V and 0 bases from J, with 9 bases between. CDR1 is SGDLS, CDR2 YYNGEE, per germline. The CDR3 bases that were read are TGTGCCAGCAGCGTAATTGGCAGGAGCACAGATACG. The encoded protein is CASSVIGRSTDT. In full, the CDR3 is CASSVIGRSTDTQYF.